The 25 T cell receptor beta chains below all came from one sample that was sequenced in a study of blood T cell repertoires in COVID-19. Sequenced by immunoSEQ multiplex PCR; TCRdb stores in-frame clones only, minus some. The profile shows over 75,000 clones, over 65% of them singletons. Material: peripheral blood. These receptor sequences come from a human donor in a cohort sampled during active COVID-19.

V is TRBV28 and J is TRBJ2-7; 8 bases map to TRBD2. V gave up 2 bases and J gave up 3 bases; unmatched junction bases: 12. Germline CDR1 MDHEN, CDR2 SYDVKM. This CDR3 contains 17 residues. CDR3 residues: CASSLGGNSGKSYEQYF. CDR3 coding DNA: TGTGCCAGCAGTTTAGGGGGTAATAGCGGGAAGAGCTACGAGCAGTACTTC.

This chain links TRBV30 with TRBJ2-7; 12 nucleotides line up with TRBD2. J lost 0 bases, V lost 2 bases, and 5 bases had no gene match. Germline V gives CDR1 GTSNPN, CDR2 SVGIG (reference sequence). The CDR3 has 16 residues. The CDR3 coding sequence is TGTGCCTGGAGTAGGCTAGCGGGGGGGGGCTCCTACGAGCAGTACTTC. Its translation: CAWSRLAGGGSYEQYF.

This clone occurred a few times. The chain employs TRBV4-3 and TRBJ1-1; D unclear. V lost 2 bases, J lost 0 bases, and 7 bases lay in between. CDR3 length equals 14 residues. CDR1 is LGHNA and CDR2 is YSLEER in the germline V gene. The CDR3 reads CASSQLTVNTEAFF. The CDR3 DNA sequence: TGCGCCAGCAGCCAACTAACAGTGAACACTGAAGCTTTCTTT.

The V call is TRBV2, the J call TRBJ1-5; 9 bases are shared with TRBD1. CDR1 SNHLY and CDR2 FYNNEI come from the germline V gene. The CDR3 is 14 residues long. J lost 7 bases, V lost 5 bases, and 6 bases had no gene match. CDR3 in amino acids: CASSKQGAEQPQHF. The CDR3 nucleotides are TGTGCCAGCAGTAAACAGGGGGCAGAGCAGCCCCAGCATTTT.

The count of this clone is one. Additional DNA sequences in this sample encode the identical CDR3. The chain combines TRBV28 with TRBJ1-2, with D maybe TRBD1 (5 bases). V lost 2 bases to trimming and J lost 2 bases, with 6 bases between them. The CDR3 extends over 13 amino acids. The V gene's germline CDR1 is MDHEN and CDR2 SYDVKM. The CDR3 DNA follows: TGTGCCAGCAGTTTAGGACACAACTATGGCTACACCTTC. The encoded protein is CASSLGHNYGYTF.

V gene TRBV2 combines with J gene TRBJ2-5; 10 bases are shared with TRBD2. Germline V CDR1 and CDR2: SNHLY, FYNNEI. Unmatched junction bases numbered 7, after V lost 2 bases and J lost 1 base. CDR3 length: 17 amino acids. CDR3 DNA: TGTGCCAGCAGTGAATTTCCGCTAGCGGGAGCCCAAGAGACCCAGTACTTC. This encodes CASSEFPLAGAQETQYF.

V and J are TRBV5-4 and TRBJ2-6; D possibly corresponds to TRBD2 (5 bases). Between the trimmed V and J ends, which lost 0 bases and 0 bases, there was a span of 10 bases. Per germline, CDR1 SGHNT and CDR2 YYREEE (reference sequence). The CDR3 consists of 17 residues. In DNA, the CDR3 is TGTGCCAGCAGCTTGGGAGGGCCAAACTCTGGGGCCAACGTCCTGACTTTC. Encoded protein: CASSLGGPNSGANVLTF.

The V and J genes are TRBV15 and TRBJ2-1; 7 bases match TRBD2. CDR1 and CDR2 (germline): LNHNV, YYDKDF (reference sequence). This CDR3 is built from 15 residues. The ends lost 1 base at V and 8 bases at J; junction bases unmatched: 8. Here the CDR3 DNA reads TGTGCCACCAGCAGAGGGGAGGGGATCGGCGATGAGCAGTTCTTC. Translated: CATSRGEGIGDEQFF.

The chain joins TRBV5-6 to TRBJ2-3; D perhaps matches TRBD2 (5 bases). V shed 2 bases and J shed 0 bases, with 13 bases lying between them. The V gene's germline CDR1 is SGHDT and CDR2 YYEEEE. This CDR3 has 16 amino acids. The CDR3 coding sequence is TGTGCCAGCAGCTTCCTTGCGGGCCTAAGCACAGATACGCAGTATTTT. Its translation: CASSFLAGLSTDTQYF.

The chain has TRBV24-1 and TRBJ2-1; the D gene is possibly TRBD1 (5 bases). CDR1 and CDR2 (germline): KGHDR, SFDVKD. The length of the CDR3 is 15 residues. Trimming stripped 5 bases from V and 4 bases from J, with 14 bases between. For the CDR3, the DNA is TGTGCCACCAGTGTAACCCAGGGCTTTTACAATGAGCAGTTCTTC. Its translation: CATSVTQGFYNEQFF.

The CDR3 nucleotides read TGTGCCAGCAGCCAAGGGACGGGAGCGGATAATGAAAAACTGTTTTTT. It is translated as CASSQGTGADNEKLFF. This chain links TRBV4-2 with TRBJ1-4; the D is unclear. There are 16 residues in the CDR3. Germline V lookup: CDR1 LGHNA, CDR2 YNFKEQ. The V gene lost 1 base and the J gene lost 4 bases, with 13 bases spanning the gap.

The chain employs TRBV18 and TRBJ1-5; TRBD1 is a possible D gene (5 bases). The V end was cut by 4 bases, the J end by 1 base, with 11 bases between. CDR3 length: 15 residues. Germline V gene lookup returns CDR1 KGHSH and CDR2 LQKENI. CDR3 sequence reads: CASSLGGGSNQPQHF. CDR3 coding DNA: TGTGCCAGCTCACTCGGGGGGGGGAGCAATCAGCCCCAGCATTTT.

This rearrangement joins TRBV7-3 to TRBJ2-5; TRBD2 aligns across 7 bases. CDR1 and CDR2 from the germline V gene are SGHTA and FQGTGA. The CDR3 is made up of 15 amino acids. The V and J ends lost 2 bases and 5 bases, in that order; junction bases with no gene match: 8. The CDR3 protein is CASSLAGEVSETQYF. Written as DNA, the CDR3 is TGTGCCAGCAGCTTAGCGGGAGAAGTTTCCGAGACCCAGTACTTC.

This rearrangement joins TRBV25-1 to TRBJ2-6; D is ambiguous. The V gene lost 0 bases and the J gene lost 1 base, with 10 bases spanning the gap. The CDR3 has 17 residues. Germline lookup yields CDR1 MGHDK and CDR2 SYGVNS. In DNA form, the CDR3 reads TGTGCCAGCAGTGAATACAGGCTGCAGTCTGGGGCCAACGTCCTGACTTTC. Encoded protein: CASSEYRLQSGANVLTF.

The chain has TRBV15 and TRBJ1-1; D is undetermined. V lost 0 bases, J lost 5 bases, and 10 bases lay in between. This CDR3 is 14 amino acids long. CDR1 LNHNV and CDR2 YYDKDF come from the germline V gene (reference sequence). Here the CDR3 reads CATSRDPGRTEAFF. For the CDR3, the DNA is TGTGCCACCAGCAGAGATCCGGGAAGAACTGAAGCTTTCTTT.

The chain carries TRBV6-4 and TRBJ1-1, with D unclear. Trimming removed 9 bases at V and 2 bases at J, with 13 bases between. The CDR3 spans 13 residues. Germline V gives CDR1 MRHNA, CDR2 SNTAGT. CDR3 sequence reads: CASRNSGNTEAFF. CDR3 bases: TGTGCCAGTAGGAACAGCGGAAACACTGAAGCTTTCTTT.

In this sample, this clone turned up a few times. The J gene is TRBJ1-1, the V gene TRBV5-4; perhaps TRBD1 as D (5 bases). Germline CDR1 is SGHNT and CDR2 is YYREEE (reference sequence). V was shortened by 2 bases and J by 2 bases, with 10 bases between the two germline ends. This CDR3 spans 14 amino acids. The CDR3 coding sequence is TGTGCCAGCAGCTTCCCCGACAGCAACACTGAAGCTTTCTTT. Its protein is CASSFPDSNTEAFF.

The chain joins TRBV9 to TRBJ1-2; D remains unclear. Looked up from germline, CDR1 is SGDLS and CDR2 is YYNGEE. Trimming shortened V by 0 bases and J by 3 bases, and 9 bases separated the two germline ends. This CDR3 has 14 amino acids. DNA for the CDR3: TGTGCCAGCAGCGTAGGTTCCAGATACTATGGCTACACCTTC. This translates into CASSVGSRYYGYTF.

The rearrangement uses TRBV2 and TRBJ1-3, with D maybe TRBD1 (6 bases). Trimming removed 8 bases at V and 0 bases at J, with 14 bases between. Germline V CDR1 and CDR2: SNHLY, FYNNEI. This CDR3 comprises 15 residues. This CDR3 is CASGGTVTSGNTIYF. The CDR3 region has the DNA TGTGCCAGCGGGGGCACGGTAACCTCTGGAAACACCATATATTTT. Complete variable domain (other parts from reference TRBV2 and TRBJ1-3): EPEVTQTPSHQVTQMGQEVILRCVPISNHLYFYWYRQILGQKVEFLVSFYNNEISEKSEIFDDQFSVERPDGSNFTLKIRSTKLEDSAMYFCASGGTVTSGNTIYFGEGSWLTVV.

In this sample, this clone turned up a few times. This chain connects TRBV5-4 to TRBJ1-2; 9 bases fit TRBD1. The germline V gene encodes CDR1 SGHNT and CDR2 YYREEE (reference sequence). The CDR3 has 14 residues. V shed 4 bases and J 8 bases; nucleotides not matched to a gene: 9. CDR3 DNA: TGTGCCAGCAGCGCGGGACAGGGCGGCGTCGGCTACACCTTC. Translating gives CASSAGQGGVGYTF.

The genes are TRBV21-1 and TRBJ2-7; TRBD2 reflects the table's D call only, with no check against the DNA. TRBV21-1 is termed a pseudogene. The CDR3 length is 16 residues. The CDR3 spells CASSKDRLAGTYEQYF. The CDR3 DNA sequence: TGTGCCAGCAGCAAAGACCGACTAGCGGGGACCTACGAGCAGTACTTC.

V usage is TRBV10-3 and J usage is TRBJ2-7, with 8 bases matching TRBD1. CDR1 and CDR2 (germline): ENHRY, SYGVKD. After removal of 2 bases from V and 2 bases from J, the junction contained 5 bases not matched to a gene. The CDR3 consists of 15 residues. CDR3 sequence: CAISEGQGAAYEQYF. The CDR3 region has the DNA TGTGCCATCAGTGAGGGGCAGGGGGCTGCCTACGAGCAGTACTTC.

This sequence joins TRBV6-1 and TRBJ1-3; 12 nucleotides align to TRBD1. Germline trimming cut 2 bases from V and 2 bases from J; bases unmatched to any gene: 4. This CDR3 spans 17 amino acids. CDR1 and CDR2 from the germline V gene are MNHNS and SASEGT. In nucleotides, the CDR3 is TGTGCCAGCAGTGAAATGGGACAGGGGGCGGCTGGAAACACCATATATTTT. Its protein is CASSEMGQGAAGNTIYF.

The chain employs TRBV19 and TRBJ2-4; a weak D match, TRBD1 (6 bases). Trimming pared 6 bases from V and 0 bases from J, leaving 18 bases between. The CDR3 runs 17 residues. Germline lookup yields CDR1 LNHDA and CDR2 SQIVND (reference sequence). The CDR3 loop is CASREVGQSLAKNIQYF. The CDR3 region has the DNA TGTGCCAGTAGGGAAGTCGGACAGAGCTTAGCCAAAAACATTCAGTACTTC.

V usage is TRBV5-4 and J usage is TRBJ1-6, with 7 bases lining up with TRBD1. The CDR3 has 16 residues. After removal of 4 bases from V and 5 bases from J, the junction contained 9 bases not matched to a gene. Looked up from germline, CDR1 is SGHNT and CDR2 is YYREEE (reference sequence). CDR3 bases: TGTGCCAGCAGCACAGGGACAGTTCAAAATAATTCACCCCTCCACTTT. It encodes CASSTGTVQNNSPLHF.